A selection of T cell receptor beta chains follows, all from one sample in a study of T-cell reconstitution after alpha-beta-depleted transplantation in children. TCRdb analysed the PCR reads with MiXCR anew, one entry per CDR3 protein. The top ten hold 2% to 2.5% of the sample, which has hundreds of thousands of distinct CDR3 sequences, 10% to 15% seen once. Sample: PBMCs, mostly from graft donor cells, taken 360 days after TCRalphabeta/CD19-depleted stem cell transplant. The receptor source for this set is a male patient aged 5 to 17 who had a stem cell transplant for acute myeloid leukemia, so the T cells may come from the graft donor. Each CDR3 is given with its conserved first and last residue. The D gene is left open where the match is weak. Rows may omit the clone size; those that give it use once, few, many or a size class.

14 | TRBJ1-2 | NA | TRBV7-2 | NA | CASRIRGVVGRYTF | TGTGCCAGCAGGATCAGGGGCGTAGTAGGTCGCTACACCTTC
16 | TRBJ1-5 | TRBD1 | TRBV19 | many | CASSLTGTGGGQPQHF | TGTGCCAGTAGTCTGACCGGGACAGGGGGCGGTCAGCCCCAGCATTTT
22 | TRBJ2-7 | TRBD1 | TRBV20-1 | NA | CSARDRGQGDLRIPRYGYEQYF | TGCAGTGCTAGAGATCGGGGACAGGGTGACCTCCGCATCCCTCGATACGGATACGAGCAGTACTTC
13 | TRBJ1-2 | NA | TRBV20-1 | few | CSALVPGGYGYTF | TGCAGTGCTCTGGTCCCGGGTGGCTATGGCTACACCTTC
16 | TRBJ2-5 | NA | TRBV5-1 | many | CASSLADGQTQETQYF | TGCGCCAGCAGCTTGGCCGACGGACAAACACAAGAGACCCAGTACTTC
16 | TRBJ2-6 | TRBD1 | TRBV28 | few | CASSFPGGSGANVLTF | TGTGCCAGCAGTTTTCCAGGGGGTTCTGGGGCCAACGTCCTGACTTTC
12 | TRBJ2-4 | NA | TRBV3-1 | NA | CASSQGVNIQYF | TGTGCCAGCAGCCAGGGTGTCAACATTCAGTACTTC
16 | TRBJ2-7 | NA | TRBV15 | few | CATSSYMEVGSYEQYF | TGTGCCACCAGCAGCTACATGGAAGTCGGATCCTACGAGCAGTACTTC
13 | TRBJ2-7 | NA | TRBV11-3 | many | CASSSTGYGEQYF | TGTGCCAGCAGCTCAACAGGGTATGGCGAGCAGTACTTC
14 | TRBJ2-7 | TRBD2 | TRBV27 | NA | CASSLSGRLAEQYF | TGTGCCAGCAGTTTAAGCGGGAGGTTGGCCGAGCAGTACTTC
16 | TRBJ2-1 | NA | TRBV20-1 | few | CSARGLGGIGGNEQFF | TGCAGTGCTAGAGGCCTTGGCGGGATCGGTGGCAATGAGCAGTTCTTC
15 | TRBJ2-2 | NA | TRBV7-9 | many | CASSRAAPNTGELFF | TGTGCCAGCAGCAGGGCAGCACCGAACACCGGGGAGCTGTTTTTT
13 | TRBJ2-5 | TRBD1 | TRBV6-1 | NA | CASRPTGVETQYF | TGTGCCAGCAGACCCACAGGGGTGGAGACCCAGTACTTC
15 | TRBJ2-7 | NA | TRBV6-5 | NA | CASSYSDGLSYEQYF | TGTGCCAGCAGTTACTCGGACGGCCTCTCCTACGAGCAGTACTTC
12 | TRBJ1-1 | NA | TRBV20-1 | many | CSARPWNTEAFF | TGCAGTGCGCGCCCTTGGAACACTGAAGCTTTCTTT
16 | TRBJ2-5 | TRBD1 | TRBV12-3/TRBV12-4 | many | CASSLGTGGVKETQYF | TGTGCCAGCAGTCTTGGGACAGGGGGCGTGAAAGAGACCCAGTACTTC
15 | TRBJ2-7 | NA | TRBV6-5 | many | CASSPQGGLFYEQYF | TGTGCCAGCAGTCCCCAAGGGGGACTTTTCTACGAGCAGTACTTC
14 | TRBJ2-1 | NA | TRBV29-1 | many | CSVGLLVGMGEQFF | TGCAGCGTTGGCCTCCTAGTCGGCATGGGTGAGCAGTTCTTC
15 | TRBJ1-2 | TRBD1 | TRBV11-2 | NA | CTFCWTGQGDYGYTF | TGTACCTTCTGTTGGACAGGACAGGGGGACTATGGCTACACCTTC
15 | TRBJ2-7 | TRBD1 | TRBV27 | NA | CASSHIETGRREQYF | TGTGCCAGCAGTCACATTGAGACAGGGAGAAGGGAGCAGTACTTC
14 | TRBJ2-1 | NA | TRBV5-1 | many | CASAGGPPYNEQFF | TGCGCCAGCGCCGGGGGTCCGCCCTACAATGAGCAGTTCTTC
13 | TRBJ2-7 | NA | TRBV6-2/TRBV6-3 | many | CASSPPRASEQYF | TGTGCCAGCAGTCCCCCGAGGGCGAGTGAGCAGTACTTC
17 | TRBJ2-4 | NA | TRBV11-2 | few | CASRHTGTGLAKNIQYF | TGTGCCAGCAGACATACCGGGACTGGCCTAGCCAAAAACATTCAGTACTTC
15 | TRBJ2-2 | TRBD2 | TRBV20-1 | few | CSARLAGGPTGELFF | TGCAGTGCTAGACTAGCGGGAGGTCCTACCGGGGAGCTGTTTTTT
13 | TRBJ2-7 | NA | TRBV20-1 | NA | CSARRDALYEQYF | TGCAGTGCTAGACGGGACGCACTATACGAGCAGTACTTC
14 | TRBJ2-7 | TRBD1 | TRBV7-8 | few | CASSLEQGSYEQYF | TGTGCCAGCAGCTTAGAACAGGGGTCCTACGAGCAGTACTTC
19 | TRBJ2-5 | TRBD2 | TRBV3-1 | NA | CASSQDRPSGRMYQETQYF | TGTGCCAGCAGCCAAGATCGGCCTAGCGGGAGGATGTACCAAGAGACCCAGTACTTC
16 | TRBJ2-7 | TRBD2 | TRBV20-1 | few | CSARDLSGRDPYEQYF | TGCAGTGCTAGAGATCTTAGCGGGAGGGACCCTTACGAGCAGTACTTC
14 | TRBJ2-5 | TRBD1 | TRBV20-1 | NA | CSASPGGLQETQYF | TGCAGTGCTAGCCCAGGGGGTTTACAAGAGACCCAGTACTTC
17 | TRBJ2-2 | NA | TRBV11-2 | many | CASSPAGLSLMAGELFF | TGTGCCAGCAGCCCCGCGGGGCTGAGTCTCATGGCCGGGGAGCTGTTTTTT
15 | TRBJ1-2 | TRBD1 | TRBV6-5 | NA | CASSYPTGDNYGYTF | TGTGCCAGCAGTTACCCGACAGGGGATAACTATGGCTACACCTTC
15 | TRBJ2-2 | TRBD2 | TRBV7-6 | many | CASTLRLAITGELFF | TGTGCCTCCACCCTGAGACTAGCCATCACCGGGGAGCTGTTTTTT
17 | TRBJ1-2 | NA | TRBV10-3 | few | CAISEPGTSGLYWGYTF | TGTGCCATCAGTGAGCCCGGGACATCCGGCCTTTATTGGGGCTACACCTTC
18 | TRBJ1-1 | TRBD1 | TRBV5-1 | NA | CASSLWDRGQQSGTEAFF | TGCGCCAGCAGCTTATGGGACAGGGGGCAACAGTCGGGCACTGAAGCTTTCTTT
15 | TRBJ2-7 | TRBD2 | TRBV6-2/TRBV6-3 | NA | CASARLTAGAHEQYF | TGTGCCAGCGCCCGGTTGACAGCGGGAGCTCACGAGCAGTACTTC
14 | TRBJ2-3 | TRBD2 | TRBV10-3 | few | CAIRTSGEADTQYF | TGTGCCATTAGGACTAGCGGGGAGGCAGATACGCAGTATTTT
13 | TRBJ2-1 | NA | TRBV27 | few | CASSSPRGTEQFF | TGTGCCAGCAGTTCCCCACGGGGGACAGAGCAGTTCTTC
15 | TRBJ2-4 | NA | TRBV28 | NA | CASRTYFPAKNIQYF | TGTGCCAGCAGGACCTACTTCCCAGCCAAAAACATTCAGTACTTC
14 | TRBJ2-7 | TRBD2 | TRBV28 | NA | CASKVGREPYEQYF | TGTGCCAGCAAGGTAGGGCGGGAGCCCTACGAGCAGTACTTC
15 | TRBJ2-1 | NA | TRBV20-1 | NA | CSAREEGNIYNEQFF | TGCAGTGCTAGAGAGGAGGGCAACATATACAATGAGCAGTTCTTC
15 | TRBJ2-1 | NA | TRBV12-5 | NA | CASGQSGSSYNEQFF | TGTGCTAGTGGTCAGTCAGGGAGCTCCTACAATGAGCAGTTCTTC
13 | TRBJ2-2 | NA | TRBV7-8 | few | CASPRQGLGELFF | TGTGCCAGCCCCCGGCAGGGCCTCGGGGAGCTGTTTTTT
14 | TRBJ2-7 | TRBD1 | TRBV20-1 | NA | CSARANDRVYEQYF | TGCAGTGCTAGAGCCAATGACAGGGTCTACGAGCAGTACTTC
14 | TRBJ2-5 | TRBD2 | TRBV2 | NA | CARRAGVGQETQYF | TGTGCCAGAAGAGCGGGAGTGGGACAAGAGACCCAGTACTTC
14 | TRBJ2-1 | NA | TRBV24-1 | many | CATSDGRAYNEQFF | TGTGCCACCAGTGATGGGCGGGCCTACAATGAGCAGTTCTTC